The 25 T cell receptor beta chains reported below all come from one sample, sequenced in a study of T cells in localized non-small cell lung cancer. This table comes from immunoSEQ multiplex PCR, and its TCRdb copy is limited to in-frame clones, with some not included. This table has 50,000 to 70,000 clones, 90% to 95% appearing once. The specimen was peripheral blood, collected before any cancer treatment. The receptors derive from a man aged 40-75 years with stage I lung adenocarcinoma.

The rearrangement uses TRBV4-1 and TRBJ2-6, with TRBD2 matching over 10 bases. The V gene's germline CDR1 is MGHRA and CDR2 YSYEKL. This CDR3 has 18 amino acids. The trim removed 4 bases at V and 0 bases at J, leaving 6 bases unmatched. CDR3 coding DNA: TGCGCCAGCAGCCTCTTAGCGGGAGGCCGCTCTGGGGCCAACGTCCTGACTTTC. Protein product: CASSLLAGGRSGANVLTF.

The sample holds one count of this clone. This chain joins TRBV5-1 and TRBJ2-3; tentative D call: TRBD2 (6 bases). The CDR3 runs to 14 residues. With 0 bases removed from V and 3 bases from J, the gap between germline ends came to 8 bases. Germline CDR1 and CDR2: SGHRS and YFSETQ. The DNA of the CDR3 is TGCGCCAGCAGCTTGGTTCGGGAGACAGATACGCAGTATTTT. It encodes CASSLVRETDTQYF.

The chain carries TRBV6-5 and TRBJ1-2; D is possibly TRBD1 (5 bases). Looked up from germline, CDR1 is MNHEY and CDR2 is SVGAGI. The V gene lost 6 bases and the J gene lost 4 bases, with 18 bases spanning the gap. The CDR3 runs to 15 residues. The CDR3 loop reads CASSPPRGGGYGYTF. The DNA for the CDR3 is TGTGCCAGCAGCCCCCCCCGGGGCGGGGGCTATGGCTACACCTTC.

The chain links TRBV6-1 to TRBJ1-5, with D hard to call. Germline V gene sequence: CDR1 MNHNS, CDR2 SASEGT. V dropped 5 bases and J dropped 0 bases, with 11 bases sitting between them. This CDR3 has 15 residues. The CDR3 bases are TGTGCCAGCAGTTTCCAGGATTATAGCAATCAGCCCCAGCATTTT. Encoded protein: CASSFQDYSNQPQHF.

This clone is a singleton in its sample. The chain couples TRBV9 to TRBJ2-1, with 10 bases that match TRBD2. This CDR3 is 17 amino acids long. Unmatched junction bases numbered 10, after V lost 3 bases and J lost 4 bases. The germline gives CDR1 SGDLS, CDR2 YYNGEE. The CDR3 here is CASSDPPGTSVYNEQFF. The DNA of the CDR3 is TGTGCCAGCAGCGACCCCCCCGGGACTAGCGTTTACAATGAGCAGTTCTTC.

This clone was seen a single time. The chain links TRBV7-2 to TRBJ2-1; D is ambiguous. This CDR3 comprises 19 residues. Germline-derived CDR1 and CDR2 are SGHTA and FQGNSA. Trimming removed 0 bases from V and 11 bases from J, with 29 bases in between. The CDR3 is CASSLAPSLFRRYTMKQFF. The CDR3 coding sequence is TGTGCCAGCAGCTTAGCTCCCTCCCTGTTCCGAAGATATACAATGAAGCAGTTCTTC.

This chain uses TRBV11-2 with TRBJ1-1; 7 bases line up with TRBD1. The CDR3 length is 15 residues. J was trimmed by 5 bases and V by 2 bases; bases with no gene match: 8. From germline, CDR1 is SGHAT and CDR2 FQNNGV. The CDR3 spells CASSLRGAGGTEAFF. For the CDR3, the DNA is TGTGCCAGCAGCTTACGCGGGGCAGGGGGGACTGAAGCTTTCTTT.

The CDR3 DNA sequence: TGTGCCAGCAGCTTAACGGCGGGAGGGCTTCGGTCGTACAATGAGCAGTTCTTC. Translation gives CASSLTAGGLRSYNEQFF. This chain links TRBV11-2 with TRBJ2-1; TRBD2 aligns across 9 bases. Germline loops: CDR1 SGHAT, CDR2 FQNNGV. CDR3 length equals 18 residues. Trimming took 2 bases from V and 4 from J; bases not matched to a gene: 12.

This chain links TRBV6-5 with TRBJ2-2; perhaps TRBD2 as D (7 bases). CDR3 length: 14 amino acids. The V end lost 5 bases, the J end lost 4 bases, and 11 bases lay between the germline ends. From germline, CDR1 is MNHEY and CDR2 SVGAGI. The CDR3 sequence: CASSNRGGTGELFF. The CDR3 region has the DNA TGTGCCAGCAGTAATAGGGGGGGCACCGGGGAGCTGTTTTTT.

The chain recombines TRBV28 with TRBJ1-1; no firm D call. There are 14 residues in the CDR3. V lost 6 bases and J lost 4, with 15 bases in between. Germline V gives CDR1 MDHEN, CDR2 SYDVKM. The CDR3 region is CASRQRVWRTEAFF. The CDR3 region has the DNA TGTGCCAGCAGACAACGAGTTTGGCGCACTGAAGCTTTCTTT.

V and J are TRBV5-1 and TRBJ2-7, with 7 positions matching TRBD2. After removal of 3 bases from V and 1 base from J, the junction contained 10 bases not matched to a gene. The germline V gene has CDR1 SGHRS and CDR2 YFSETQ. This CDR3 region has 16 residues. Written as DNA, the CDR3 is TGCGCCAGCAGCTCCCTGGGGGGGGAGAGGTCCTACGAGCAGTACTTC. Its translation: CASSSLGGERSYEQYF.

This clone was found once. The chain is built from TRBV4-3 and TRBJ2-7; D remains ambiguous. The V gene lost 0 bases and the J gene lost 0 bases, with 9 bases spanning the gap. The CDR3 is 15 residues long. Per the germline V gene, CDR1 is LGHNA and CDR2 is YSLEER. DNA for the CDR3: TGCGCCAGCAGCCAAGAAGACGGTCCCTCCTACGAGCAGTACTTC. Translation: CASSQEDGPSYEQYF.

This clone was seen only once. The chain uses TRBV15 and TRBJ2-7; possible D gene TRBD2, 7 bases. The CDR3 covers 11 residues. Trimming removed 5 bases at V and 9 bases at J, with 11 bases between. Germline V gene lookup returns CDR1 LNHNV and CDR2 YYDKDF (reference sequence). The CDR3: CATSERGGQYF. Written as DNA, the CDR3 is TGTGCCACCAGCGAAAGGGGGGGGCAGTACTTC.

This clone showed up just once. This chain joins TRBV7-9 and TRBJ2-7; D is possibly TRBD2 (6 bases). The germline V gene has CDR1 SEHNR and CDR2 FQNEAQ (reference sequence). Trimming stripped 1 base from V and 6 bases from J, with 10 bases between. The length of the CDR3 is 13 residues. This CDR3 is CASSLVSGGEQYF. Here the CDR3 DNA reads TGTGCCAGCAGCTTAGTCTCCGGGGGCGAGCAGTACTTC.

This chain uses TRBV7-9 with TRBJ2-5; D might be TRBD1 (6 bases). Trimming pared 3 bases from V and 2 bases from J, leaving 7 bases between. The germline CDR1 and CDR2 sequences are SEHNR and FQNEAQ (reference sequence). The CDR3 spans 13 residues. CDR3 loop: CASSFGTQETQYF. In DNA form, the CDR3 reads TGTGCCAGCAGCTTCGGGACACAAGAGACCCAGTACTTC.

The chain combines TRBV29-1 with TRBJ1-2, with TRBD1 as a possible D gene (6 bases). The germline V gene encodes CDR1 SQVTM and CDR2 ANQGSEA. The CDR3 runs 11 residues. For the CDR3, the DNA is TGCAGTGTTCTCGGGGGGCGCGGCTACACCTTC. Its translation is CSVLGGRGYTF.

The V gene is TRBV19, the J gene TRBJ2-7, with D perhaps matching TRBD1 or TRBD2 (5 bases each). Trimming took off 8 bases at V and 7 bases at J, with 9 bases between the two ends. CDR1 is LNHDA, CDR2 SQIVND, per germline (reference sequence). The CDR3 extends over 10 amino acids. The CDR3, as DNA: TGTGCCAGTGGGACGGGGGAGCAGTACTTC. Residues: CASGTGEQYF.

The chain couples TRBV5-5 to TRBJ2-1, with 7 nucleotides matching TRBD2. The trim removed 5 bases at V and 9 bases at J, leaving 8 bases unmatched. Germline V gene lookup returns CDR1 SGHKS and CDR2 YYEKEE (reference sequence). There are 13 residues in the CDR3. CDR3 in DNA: TGTGCCAGCAGGGCGGGAGCCGCGGGTGAGCAGTTCTTC. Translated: CASRAGAAGEQFF.

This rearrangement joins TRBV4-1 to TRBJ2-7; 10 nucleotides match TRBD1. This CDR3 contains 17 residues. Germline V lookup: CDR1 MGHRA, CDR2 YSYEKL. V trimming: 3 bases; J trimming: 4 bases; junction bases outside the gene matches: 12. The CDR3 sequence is CASSHEATGGAYYEQYF. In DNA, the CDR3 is TGCGCCAGCAGCCATGAAGCGACAGGGGGCGCGTATTACGAGCAGTACTTC.

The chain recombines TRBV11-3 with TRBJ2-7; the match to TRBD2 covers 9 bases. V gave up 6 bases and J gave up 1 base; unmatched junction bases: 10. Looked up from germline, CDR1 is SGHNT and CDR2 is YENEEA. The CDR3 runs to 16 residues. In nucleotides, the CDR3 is TGTGCCAGCAGTTTTACCCTGACTAGCGGTTCCTACGAGCAGTACTTC. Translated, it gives CASSFTLTSGSYEQYF.

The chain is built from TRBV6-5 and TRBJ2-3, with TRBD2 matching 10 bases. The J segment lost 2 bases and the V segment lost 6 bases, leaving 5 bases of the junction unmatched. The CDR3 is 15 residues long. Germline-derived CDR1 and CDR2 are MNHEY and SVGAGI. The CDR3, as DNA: TGTGCCAGCAGAACAGCGGGAGGGCACACAGATACGCAGTATTTT. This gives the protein CASRTAGGHTDTQYF.

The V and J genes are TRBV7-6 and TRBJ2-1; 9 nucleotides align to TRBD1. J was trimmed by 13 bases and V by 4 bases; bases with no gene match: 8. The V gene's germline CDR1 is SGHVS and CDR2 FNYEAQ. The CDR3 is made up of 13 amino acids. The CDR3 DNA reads TGTGCCAGCAGCTCCTCAACAGGGGGCGCCCAGTTCTTC. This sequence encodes CASSSSTGGAQFF.

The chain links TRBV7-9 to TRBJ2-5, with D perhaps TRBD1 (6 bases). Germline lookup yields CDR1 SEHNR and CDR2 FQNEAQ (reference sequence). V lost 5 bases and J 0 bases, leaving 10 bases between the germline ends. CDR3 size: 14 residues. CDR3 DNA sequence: TGTGCCAGCAGCCAATACAGGGACCAAGAGACCCAGTACTTC. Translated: CASSQYRDQETQYF. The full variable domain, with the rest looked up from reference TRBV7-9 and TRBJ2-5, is DTGVSQNPRHKITKRGQNVTFRCDPISEHNRLYWYRQTLGQGPEFLTYFQNEAQLEKSRLLSDRFSAERPKGSFSTLEIQRTEQGDSAMYLCASSQYRDQETQYFGPGTRLLVL.

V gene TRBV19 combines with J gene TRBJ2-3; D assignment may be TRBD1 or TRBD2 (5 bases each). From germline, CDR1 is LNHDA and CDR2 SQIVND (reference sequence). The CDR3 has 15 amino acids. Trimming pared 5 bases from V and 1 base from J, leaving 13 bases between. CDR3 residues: CASSSRDQGTDTQYF. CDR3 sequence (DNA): TGTGCCAGTAGTTCTCGGGACCAGGGCACAGATACGCAGTATTTT. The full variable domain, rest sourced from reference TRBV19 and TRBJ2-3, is DGGITQSPKYLFRKEGQNVTLSCEQNLNHDAMYWYRQDPGQGLRLIYYSQIVNDFQKGDIAEGYSVSREKKESFPLTVTSAQKNPTAFYLCASSSRDQGTDTQYFGPGTRLTVL.

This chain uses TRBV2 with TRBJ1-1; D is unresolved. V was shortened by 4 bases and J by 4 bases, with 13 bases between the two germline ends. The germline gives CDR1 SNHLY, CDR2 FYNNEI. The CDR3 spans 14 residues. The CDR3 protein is CASSGLTSTTEAFF. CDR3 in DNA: TGTGCCAGCAGTGGGCTAACGTCGACCACTGAAGCTTTCTTT.